A single sample gave rise to the 27 T cell receptor beta chains below, sequenced in a study of shared clonotypes between healthy human individuals. Method: immunoSEQ multiplex PCR; TCRdb's copy keeps in-frame clones and lacks some. The sample lists about 670,000 clones, 72% occurring once. What was sequenced was memory CD4+ T cells sorted from blood. As to subset: CD45RA-negative fraction. The receptor set was obtained from a woman in her twenties or thirties in good health.

This clone has just one count. The chain is built from TRBV10-3 and TRBJ1-4; the match to TRBD1 covers 7 bases. Per germline, CDR1 ENHRY and CDR2 SYGVKD. V lost 4 bases, J lost 5 bases, and 4 bases stayed unmatched. This CDR3 is 14 amino acids long. The CDR3 region has the DNA TGTGCCATCAGTGCGGGGACAGACAATGAAAAACTGTTTTTT. Encoded protein: CAISAGTDNEKLFF.

This clone was found once. The chain carries TRBV29-1 and TRBJ2-7, with 7 bases lining up with TRBD1. Germline V gene data show CDR1 as SQVTM and CDR2 as ANQGSEA. The V and J ends lost 3 bases and 9 bases, in that order; junction bases with no gene match: 14. The CDR3 extends over 14 amino acids. The CDR3 spells CSVETGLPRLGQYF. DNA of the CDR3: TGCAGCGTTGAGACAGGGCTTCCGCGTTTGGGGCAGTACTTC.

This clone was counted a few times. The chain has TRBV13 and TRBJ2-3; 12 nucleotides line up with TRBD2. V shed 5 bases and J 4 bases; nucleotides not matched to a gene: 7. The CDR3 runs to 16 residues. CDR1 is PRHDT, CDR2 FYEKMQ, per germline (reference sequence). The chain's CDR3 is CASSPPTSGSADTQYF. CDR3 nucleotide sequence: TGTGCCAGCAGCCCCCCGACTAGCGGGAGCGCAGATACGCAGTATTTT. Based on the CDR3 plus reference TRBV13 and TRBJ2-3, the full variable domain is AAGVIQSPRHLIKEKRETATLKCYPIPRHDTVYWYQQGPGQDPQFLISFYEKMQSDKGSIPDRFSAQQFSDYHSELNMSSLELGDSALYFCASSPPTSGSADTQYFGPGTRLTVL.

This chain joins TRBV4-2 and TRBJ2-1; 8 bases match TRBD2. This CDR3 has 17 residues. With 3 bases clipped from V and 8 bases from J, the junction kept 15 bases outside the gene matches. From germline, CDR1 is LGHNA and CDR2 YNFKEQ. CDR3 region: CASSHDTGTRGGDEQFF. Here the CDR3 DNA reads TGTGCCAGCAGCCATGATACCGGGACTAGGGGTGGGGATGAGCAGTTCTTC.

In this sample, this clone turned up once. This chain connects TRBV30 to TRBJ2-4; 7 positions agree with TRBD1. Germline V gene data show CDR1 as GTSNPN and CDR2 as SVGIG (reference sequence). The CDR3 sequence is 16 residues long. With V trimmed by 1 base and J by 8 bases, 14 bases remained unmatched. The CDR3 protein is CAWSGPPTGERYIQYF. In DNA, the CDR3 is TGTGCCTGGAGTGGGCCCCCAACAGGGGAGAGATACATTCAGTACTTC.

J is TRBJ1-1 and V is TRBV5-8, with TRBD1 matching 10 bases. CDR1 and CDR2 (germline): SGHTS, YDEGEE. The CDR3 has 16 amino acids. V shed 4 bases and J 4 bases; nucleotides not matched to a gene: 10. The CDR3: CASSQGTGVFGTEAFF. The CDR3 DNA follows: TGTGCCAGCAGCCAAGGGACAGGGGTGTTTGGCACTGAAGCTTTCTTT. The whole variable domain, filled in from reference TRBV5-8 and TRBJ1-1, reads EAGVTQSPTHLIKTRGQQATLRCSPISGHTSVYWYQQALGLGLQFLLWYDEGEERNRGNFPPRFSGRQFPNYSSELNVNALELEDSALYLCASSQGTGVFGTEAFFGQGTRLTVV.

The chain couples TRBV7-2 to TRBJ1-5, with D unresolved. Germline V gene lookup returns CDR1 SGHTA and CDR2 FQGNSA. The V end lost 3 bases, the J end lost 4 bases, and 10 bases lay between the germline ends. The CDR3 extends over 14 amino acids. The CDR3 reads CASSFYGGNQPQHF. The DNA for the CDR3 is TGTGCCAGCAGCTTTTACGGAGGGAATCAGCCCCAGCATTTT.

This clone has a handful of counts. This chain connects TRBV11-2 to TRBJ1-2; D remains unclear. The CDR3 is 13 residues long. Trimming stripped 5 bases from V and 8 bases from J, with 15 bases between. The V gene's germline CDR1 is SGHAT and CDR2 FQNNGV. The CDR3 DNA reads as TGTGCCAGCAGCCCCGGAGGCGGAGCGGGCTACACCTTC. Its translation is CASSPGGGAGYTF.

This clone has just one count. The same CDR3 is also encoded by other DNA sequences in this sample. The rearrangement links TRBV5-1 to TRBJ2-1; perhaps TRBD2 as D (6 bases). CDR3 length equals 13 residues. CDR1 is SGHRS and CDR2 is YFSETQ in the germline V gene. With 0 bases removed from V and 7 bases from J, the gap between germline ends came to 8 bases. In DNA form, the CDR3 reads TGCGCCAGCAGCTTGGCGGGGGAAAATGAGCAGTTCTTC. Protein product: CASSLAGENEQFF.

This sequence joins TRBV19 and TRBJ2-1, with 10 bases fitting TRBD1. V shed 7 bases, J shed 3 bases, and the junction held 6 bases outside the gene matches. The germline CDR1 and CDR2 sequences are LNHDA and SQIVND (reference sequence). The CDR3 is 15 amino acids. In DNA, the CDR3 is TGTGCCAGTACGTTGGGACAGGGGATCTACAATGAGCAGTTCTTC. Translated, it gives CASTLGQGIYNEQFF.

The chain employs TRBV4-2 and TRBJ2-7, with D perhaps being TRBD1 or TRBD2 (5 bases each). There are 15 residues in the CDR3. Looked up from germline, CDR1 is LGHNA and CDR2 is YNFKEQ. V lost 3 bases, J lost 2 bases, and 14 bases lay in between. The CDR3 protein is CASSQDTGFTYEQYF. The CDR3 DNA follows: TGTGCCAGCAGCCAGGACACGGGGTTCACCTACGAGCAGTACTTC.

The V and J genes are TRBV7-6 and TRBJ2-7; 8 bases agree with TRBD2. The CDR3 sequence is 15 residues long. Germline trimming cut 4 bases from V and 5 bases from J; bases unmatched to any gene: 10. In germline, CDR1 is SGHVS, CDR2 FNYEAQ. The CDR3 loop reads CASSSGTRVRDEQYF. CDR3 DNA sequence: TGTGCCAGCAGCTCCGGGACTAGAGTCAGGGACGAGCAGTACTTC.

This sequence joins TRBV7-2 and TRBJ1-5, with TRBD1 as a possible D gene (5 bases). Germline CDR1 reads SGHTA; CDR2 reads FQGNSA. CDR3 size: 14 residues. Trimming stripped 5 bases from V and 4 bases from J, with 12 bases between. DNA for the CDR3: TGTGCCAGCAGCCCGGATGGGGGGAATCAGCCCCAGCATTTT. This codes for CASSPDGGNQPQHF.

This chain joins TRBV6-1 and TRBJ2-7; 10 bases agree with TRBD1. The CDR3 runs 15 residues. CDR1 and CDR2 from the germline V gene are MNHNS and SASEGT. The junction had 10 bases not matched to a gene; V was cut back by 5 bases and J by 6 bases. The CDR3 protein is CASSFEGQGRGEQYF. Here the CDR3 DNA reads TGTGCCAGCAGTTTTGAGGGACAGGGGAGAGGCGAGCAGTACTTC.

The chain has TRBV11-3 and TRBJ2-6; D is unresolved. V was trimmed by 3 bases and J by 4 bases, leaving 4 bases between them. CDR1 and CDR2 from the germline V gene are SGHNT and YENEEA. This CDR3 is 13 amino acids long. This CDR3 reads CASSLQGANVLTF. The CDR3 DNA reads as TGTGCCAGCAGCTTGCAGGGGGCCAACGTCCTGACTTTC.

This chain connects TRBV6-5 to TRBJ2-7; TRBD2 might be the D (6 bases). CDR3 length: 15 residues. Trimming removed 0 bases at V and 2 bases at J, with 11 bases between. Germline-derived CDR1 and CDR2 are MNHEY and SVGAGI. CDR3 coding DNA: TGTGCCAGCAGTTACTCTCAGCGCGGGACCTACGAGCAGTACTTC. As protein: CASSYSQRGTYEQYF.

The chain links TRBV11-2 to TRBJ2-1; 10 nucleotides match TRBD1. The CDR3 has 19 residues. Trimming at V came to 2 bases and at J to 4 bases, leaving 14 bases not matched to a gene. Germline values: CDR1 SGHAT, CDR2 FQNNGV. In nucleotides, the CDR3 is TGTGCCAGCAGCTTATGGGGACAGGGGTCCCCTCGGGGATACAATGAGCAGTTCTTC. It is translated as CASSLWGQGSPRGYNEQFF.

V and J are TRBV18 and TRBJ2-7, with 8 bases identical to TRBD2. V shed 2 bases and J 1 base; nucleotides not matched to a gene: 4. In germline, CDR1 is KGHSH, CDR2 LQKENI. The CDR3 contains 15 residues. The CDR3 sequence: CASSPGAGASYEQYF. The CDR3 DNA follows: TGTGCCAGCTCACCAGGAGCGGGAGCTTCCTACGAGCAGTACTTC.

This rearrangement joins TRBV7-3 to TRBJ1-5; 8 bases agree with TRBD1. With 4 bases clipped from V and 6 bases from J, the junction kept 14 bases outside the gene matches. This CDR3 is built from 17 residues. Germline V lookup: CDR1 SGHTA, CDR2 FQGTGA. The CDR3 coding sequence is TGTGCCAGCAGCTCCGAATGGGCAGGGGGCTGTTCTCAGCCCCAGCATTTT. Translation: CASSSEWAGGCSQPQHF.

The chain links TRBV28 to TRBJ2-1; TRBD1 agrees at 8 bases. With 6 bases clipped from V and 15 bases from J, the junction kept 10 bases outside the gene matches. CDR3 length: 12 amino acids. The germline gives CDR1 MDHEN, CDR2 SYDVKM. Here the CDR3 DNA reads TGTGCCAGCAGCCAGAGAGGGGGGACAGGGTTCTTC. It translates to CASSQRGGTGFF. The complete variable domain, with remaining parts taken from reference TRBV28 and TRBJ2-1, reads DVKVTQSSRYLVKRTGEKVFLECVQDMDHENMFWYRQDPGLGLRLIYFSYDVKMKEKGDIPEGYSVSREKKERFSLILESASTNQTSMYLCASSQRGGTGFFGPGTRLTVL.

This clone was seen many times. This chain connects TRBV18 to TRBJ1-2; 9 bases agree with TRBD1. The junction had 12 bases not matched to a gene; V was cut back by 5 bases and J by 8 bases. The germline V gene encodes CDR1 KGHSH and CDR2 LQKENI. CDR3 length equals 15 residues. DNA for the CDR3: TGTGCCAGCTCAATCGCGGGACAGGGCGTTTGGGGCTACACCTTC. This gives the protein CASSIAGQGVWGYTF.

V is TRBV11-3 and J is TRBJ2-7, with D perhaps matching TRBD2 (5 bases). The CDR3 has 14 amino acids. The V and J ends lost 3 bases and 5 bases respectively, with 14 bases between them. Germline V gene lookup returns CDR1 SGHNT and CDR2 YENEEA. CDR3 amino acids: CASSFSGPGNEQYF. The CDR3 DNA follows: TGTGCCAGCAGCTTCTCTGGACCCGGGAACGAGCAGTACTTC.

This clone was counted a few times. The genes are TRBV2 and TRBJ1-3; no definite D call. Germline V gives CDR1 SNHLY, CDR2 FYNNEI. The V end lost 5 bases, the J end lost 1 base, and 15 bases lay between the germline ends. This CDR3 spans 16 amino acids. CDR3 nucleotides: TGTGCCAGCAGTCCTGACTCCTATATATCTGGAAACACCATATATTTT. Protein sequence: CASSPDSYISGNTIYF.

The chain uses TRBV2 and TRBJ2-7; D remains unclear. V lost 2 bases and J 9 bases, leaving 11 bases between the germline ends. The CDR3 runs to 12 residues. Germline CDR1 reads SNHLY; CDR2 reads FYNNEI. This CDR3 is CASSERPVGQYF. The CDR3 bases are TGTGCCAGCAGTGAACGGCCTGTCGGGCAGTACTTC.

The genes are TRBV6-6 and TRBJ1-4, with no clear D. Trimming cost V 7 bases and J 3 bases, with 9 bases left between them. There are 13 residues in the CDR3. Germline CDR1 reads MNHNY; CDR2 reads SVGAGI (reference sequence). The CDR3 DNA is TGTGCCAGCATCGGGCAGGCTAATGAAAAACTGTTTTTT. As protein: CASIGQANEKLFF.

This chain links TRBV18 with TRBJ2-1; weak D call: TRBD2 (5 bases). The length of the CDR3 is 17 residues. In germline, CDR1 is KGHSH, CDR2 LQKENI. Deletions cut 6 bases from V and 6 bases from J, with 24 bases between. The CDR3 nucleotides are TGTGCCAGCTCGCTGGGCCCTGGCGGGCCTCGCCCCAATGAGCAGTTCTTC. Protein sequence: CASSLGPGGPRPNEQFF.

This clone was counted only a few times. This chain joins TRBV5-1 and TRBJ1-5, with 10 bases fitting TRBD1. The ends lost 2 bases at V and 2 bases at J; junction bases unmatched: 1. CDR1 is SGHRS and CDR2 is YFSETQ in the germline V gene. The CDR3 loop spans 15 amino acids. CDR3 in amino acids: CASSLGTGGNQPQHF. The CDR3 DNA reads as TGCGCCAGCAGCTTAGGGACAGGGGGCAATCAGCCCCAGCATTTT.